This TCR delta chain was found in a study of γδ T cells in repeated Plasmodium falciparum infection. The overall study: Age- and gender-matched Australian children served as comparison for malaria-exposed Malian children. Malian samples came from no-transmission periods or across acute febrile malaria episodes.

Study-wide points: One small rural Malian village, predominantly a single ethnic group, supplied the cohort.

TCRdb re-called the multiplex PCR reads using CATT. The sample includes more than 70,000 delta-chain clones, over 0.75% of them seen just once. The CDR3 consists of 15 residues. Germline loops: CDR1 GEAIGNYY, CDR2 EKD. Trimming took 1 base from V and 0 from J, leaving 11 bases between them. This clone was recorded at least ten times. The antigen remains unidentified. Bulk repertoires came from Vgamma9/Vdelta2+ or Vdelta2-negative gammadelta T cells flow-sorted from PBMC. This TCR derives from a pool of human donors (malaria-infected and uninfected, not separated). The chain links TRDV2 to TRDJ1; D might be TRDD3 (6 bases). The sequenced sample was gamma-delta T cells from blood. The CDR3 loop is CACDTLGMYTDKLIF. The CDR3 DNA reads TGTGCCTGTGACACTTTGGGGATGTACACCGATAAACTCATCTTT.